The T cell receptor (beta chain) described here comes from a study of early T cells in non-severe SARS-CoV-2 infection (dated by TCRdb to about 2021). Background for the entire study: Bulk RNA from unsorted whole blood was used for TCR sequencing, so alpha and beta chains could not be paired.

The trim is 7 bases for V and 4 bases for J, with a gap of 10 bases between the germline ends. The CDR3, cysteine through phenylalanine, is 12 amino acids long. The CDR3 DNA has 36 bases and is translated from base 1. For CDR1 and CDR2, the germline V gene (reference sequence) lists SEHNR and FQNEAQ. The library was built by means of 5' RACE. The sequencing machine was a NextSeq 500. Unique molecular identifiers were attached to individual cDNA molecules in the TCR library protocol so that sequencing error and PCR bias could be corrected. Both TCR alpha and beta chains were sequenced, and tight co-correlation was observed between alpha and beta sequence abundances in each sample. In the paper's pipeline: Decombinator V4 was used to annotate TCR sequences for V gene, J gene and CDR3. TCRs were defined as expanded if a significant change between any two time points was detected under a Poisson model with p below 0.0001. TCR abundances were normalised to the total number of TCRs sequenced per sample and expressed as counts per million. MAIT TCRs were defined by TRAV1-2 paired with TRAJ12, TRAJ20 or TRAJ33, and iNKT TCRs by TRAV10 paired with TRAJ18. VDJdb, accessed 1 November 2021, was searched for CMV, EBV and SARS-CoV-2 annotated TCRs, excluding TCRs annotated for multiple antigens. TCRdb trimmed public reads at Q25 via fastp, called clones via MiXCR and kept in-frame beta chains. Every entry covers one CDR3 protein and lists the most common genes and DNA from its rows. These V and J calls derive from TCRdb rather than the authors' analysis. The sample has some 80,000 distinct CDR3 sequences on record, 4.5% to 6% of them singletons. The ten top clones hold roughly 6.6% of the sample.

This was a case-control study nested in a cohort of healthcare workers in London, UK, who had nasopharyngeal swab PCR tests and blood samples taken every week. Healthcare workers were recruited between 23 and 31 March 2020, during the week of the UK lockdown, and were followed weekly for up to about 15 weeks. With respect to this clonotype: Its recognized antigen is unknown. No much larger clone exists at a distance of one base, and base qualities are not known.

Results the study describes overall, beyond this receptor: VDJdb matching was skewed toward anti-spike CD8 responses, so virus-specific expansions were likely underestimated and private and CD4 specificities were missed.

Sample: whole blood, taken at baseline. This chain joins TRBV7-9 to TRBJ2-5, with no confidently assigned D gene. This TCR derives from an adult who was a healthcare worker with PCR-confirmed SARS-CoV-2 infection or an uninfected control (not recorded which). The CDR3 loop reads CASIDWGETQYF. The bases read TGTGCCAGCATCGATTGGGGAGAGACCCAGTACTTC.